A selection of T cell receptor beta chains follows, all from one sample in a study of blood T cell repertoires in COVID-19. The method was immunoSEQ multiplex PCR; TCRdb's version includes in-frame clones alone and lacks a portion of them. The sample records 150,000 to 200,000 clones, over 65% being singletons. Material for sequencing was PBMCs or T cells enriched from blood (not recorded which). All receptors come from a woman between 50 and 59 years old who had recovered from COVID-19. Both conserved end residues are part of each CDR3. The order of the fields is clone size, J gene, D gene, V gene, CDR3 protein, CDR3 DNA. A D gene is named only where the DNA matches it firmly. Expanded clones are given a class, and other clones once, few, many or no size at all.

abundance: -; j_gene: TRBJ2-1; d_gene: -; v_gene: TRBV5-1; CDR3aa: CASSSQGNEQFF; CDR3nt: TGCGCCAGCAGCTCTCAGGGGAATGAGCAGTTCTTC
abundance: -; j_gene: TRBJ1-5; d_gene: TRBD1; v_gene: TRBV5-8; CDR3aa: CASSPWGQGGNQPQHF; CDR3nt: TGTGCCAGCAGCCCCTGGGGACAGGGGGGGAATCAGCCCCAGCATTTT
abundance: once; j_gene: TRBJ2-3; d_gene: -; v_gene: TRBV27; CDR3aa: CASSLWRGTDTQYF; CDR3nt: TGTGCCAGCAGTTTATGGCGGGGCACAGATACGCAGTATTTT
abundance: -; j_gene: TRBJ1-2; d_gene: -; v_gene: TRBV20-1; CDR3aa: CSARYKEGYTF; CDR3nt: TGCAGTGCTAGGTACAAAGAAGGCTACACCTTC
abundance: -; j_gene: TRBJ1-1; d_gene: TRBD1; v_gene: TRBV4-3; CDR3aa: CASSKYRGTEAFF; CDR3nt: TGCGCCAGCAGCAAATACAGGGGAACTGAAGCTTTCTTT
abundance: -; j_gene: TRBJ1-1; d_gene: -; v_gene: TRBV12-3/TRBV12-4; CDR3aa: CASTRGGNTEAFF; CDR3nt: TGTGCCAGCACCCGGGGGGGGAACACTGAAGCTTTCTTT
abundance: once; j_gene: TRBJ2-1; d_gene: -; v_gene: TRBV7-9; CDR3aa: CASSPQGRGTRDEQFF; CDR3nt: TGTGCCAGCAGCCCCCAAGGGAGGGGGACGAGGGATGAGCAGTTCTTC
abundance: -; j_gene: TRBJ2-3; d_gene: TRBD2; v_gene: TRBV10-3; CDR3aa: CAISGGLAGGFTDTQYF; CDR3nt: TGTGCCATCAGTGGGGGACTAGCGGGGGGATTCACAGATACGCAGTATTTT
abundance: -; j_gene: TRBJ1-1; d_gene: -; v_gene: TRBV5-6; CDR3aa: CASSLVMWGEPWSTEAFF; CDR3nt: TGTGCCAGCAGCTTGGTAATGTGGGGGGAGCCTTGGAGTACTGAAGCTTTCTTT
abundance: -; j_gene: TRBJ1-6; d_gene: -; v_gene: TRBV7-8; CDR3aa: CASSLGWAGGSPLHF; CDR3nt: TGTGCCAGCAGCTTAGGGTGGGCGGGGGGTTCACCCCTCCACTTT
abundance: -; j_gene: TRBJ1-5; d_gene: TRBD1; v_gene: TRBV7-8; CDR3aa: CASSLGTGVGNQPQHF; CDR3nt: TGTGCCAGCAGCTTGGGTACAGGGGTTGGCAATCAGCCCCAGCATTTT
abundance: once; j_gene: TRBJ1-4; d_gene: TRBD1; v_gene: TRBV6-5; CDR3aa: CASSYPSQGEKKLFF; CDR3nt: TGTGCCAGCAGTTACCCTTCCCAGGGGGAAAAAAAACTGTTTTTT
abundance: -; j_gene: TRBJ1-5; d_gene: TRBD1; v_gene: TRBV6-4; CDR3aa: CASSRQGGNQPQHF; CDR3nt: TGTGCCAGCAGCAGACAGGGGGGTAATCAGCCCCAGCATTTT
abundance: -; j_gene: TRBJ1-4; d_gene: -; v_gene: TRBV11-2; CDR3aa: CASSSGTYSEKLFF; CDR3nt: TGTGCCAGCAGCAGCGGGACGTATTCTGAAAAACTGTTTTTT
abundance: once; j_gene: TRBJ1-2; d_gene: TRBD1; v_gene: TRBV19; CDR3aa: CASSRAGQVYGYTF; CDR3nt: TGTGCCAGTAGTAGGGCTGGACAGGTCTATGGCTACACCTTC
abundance: -; j_gene: TRBJ1-2; d_gene: TRBD1; v_gene: TRBV12-3/TRBV12-4; CDR3aa: CASSLTGDYGYTF; CDR3nt: TGTGCCAGCAGCCTGACAGGGGACTATGGCTACACCTTC
abundance: -; j_gene: TRBJ2-2; d_gene: -; v_gene: TRBV19; CDR3aa: CASSFRGTGELFF; CDR3nt: TGTGCCAGTAGTTTCAGGGGTACCGGGGAGCTGTTTTTT
abundance: -; j_gene: TRBJ1-2; d_gene: -; v_gene: TRBV3-1/TRBV3-2; CDR3aa: CASSQDPWAARGSYGYTF; CDR3nt: TGTGCCAGCAGCCAAGATCCTTGGGCAGCTAGGGGTTCCTATGGCTACACCTTC
abundance: -; j_gene: TRBJ1-3; d_gene: -; v_gene: TRBV18; CDR3aa: CASSPFGAGASSGNTIYF; CDR3nt: TGTGCCAGCTCACCCTTCGGGGCAGGGGCCAGCTCTGGAAACACCATATATTTT
abundance: -; j_gene: TRBJ2-5; d_gene: TRBD2; v_gene: TRBV7-8; CDR3aa: CASSPGTSGLPVGETQYF; CDR3nt: TGTGCCAGCAGCCCTGGGACTAGCGGCCTCCCGGTGGGGGAGACCCAGTACTTC
abundance: once; j_gene: TRBJ1-2; d_gene: TRBD1; v_gene: TRBV19; CDR3aa: CASTPGQGGLGGSGTF; CDR3nt: TGTGCCAGTACCCCGGGACAGGGGGGCCTCGGAGGGTCGGGGACCTTC
abundance: -; j_gene: TRBJ1-3; d_gene: -; v_gene: TRBV18; CDR3aa: CASSPVRISGNTIYF; CDR3nt: TGTGCCAGCTCACCAGTCAGGATCTCTGGAAACACCATATATTTT
abundance: few; j_gene: TRBJ1-1; d_gene: TRBD1; v_gene: TRBV10-3; CDR3aa: CAISGMTGVGTEAFF; CDR3nt: TGTGCCATCAGTGGGATGACAGGGGTGGGCACTGAAGCTTTCTTT
abundance: -; j_gene: TRBJ1-3; d_gene: TRBD1; v_gene: TRBV6-5; CDR3aa: CASSYSTGNFNTIYF; CDR3nt: TGTGCCAGCAGTTACTCGACAGGGAACTTTAACACCATATATTTT
abundance: -; j_gene: TRBJ1-2; d_gene: -; v_gene: TRBV9; CDR3aa: CASSVGVGLFYGYTF; CDR3nt: TGTGCCAGCAGCGTAGGGGTAGGACTCTTCTATGGCTACACCTTC
abundance: -; j_gene: TRBJ2-1; d_gene: -; v_gene: TRBV10-3; CDR3aa: CAISGVGAEQFF; CDR3nt: TGTGCCATCAGTGGGGTGGGAGCCGAGCAGTTCTTC
abundance: -; j_gene: TRBJ1-1; d_gene: -; v_gene: TRBV30; CDR3aa: CAWSWGGRTEAFF; CDR3nt: TGTGCCTGGAGTTGGGGGGGAAGAACTGAAGCTTTCTTT
abundance: few; j_gene: TRBJ1-5; d_gene: -; v_gene: TRBV7-2; CDR3aa: CASTSGTSNQPQHF; CDR3nt: TGTGCCAGCACCTCAGGGACAAGCAATCAGCCCCAGCATTTT
abundance: few; j_gene: TRBJ1-3; d_gene: TRBD1; v_gene: TRBV5-1; CDR3aa: CASSPRTGGTGNTIYF; CDR3nt: TGCGCCAGCAGCCCCAGGACAGGGGGGACTGGAAACACCATATATTTT
abundance: -; j_gene: TRBJ1-5; d_gene: -; v_gene: TRBV12-3/TRBV12-4; CDR3aa: CASRARSQPQHF; CDR3nt: TGTGCCAGCAGGGCCCGGAGTCAGCCCCAGCATTTT
abundance: -; j_gene: TRBJ2-5; d_gene: -; v_gene: TRBV9; CDR3aa: CASSAGPGEKTQYF; CDR3nt: TGTGCCAGCAGCGCCGGACCCGGGGAGAAGACCCAGTACTTC
abundance: -; j_gene: TRBJ1-6; d_gene: -; v_gene: TRBV6-4; CDR3aa: CASSVERNSPLHF; CDR3nt: TGTGCCAGCAGTGTAGAGCGGAATTCACCCCTCCACTTT
abundance: few; j_gene: TRBJ1-3; d_gene: -; v_gene: TRBV3-1/TRBV3-2; CDR3aa: CASSQEGRAYSGNTIYF; CDR3nt: TGTGCCAGCAGCCAAGAGGGCAGGGCCTACTCTGGAAACACCATATATTTT
abundance: -; j_gene: TRBJ2-3; d_gene: TRBD2; v_gene: TRBV18; CDR3aa: CASSPRITSGGSTDTQYF; CDR3nt: TGTGCCAGCTCACCAAGGATAACTAGCGGAGGGAGCACAGATACGCAGTATTTT
abundance: -; j_gene: TRBJ1-2; d_gene: -; v_gene: TRBV18; CDR3aa: CASSLDSATHGYTF; CDR3nt: TGTGCCAGCTCACTGGACAGTGCTACTCATGGCTACACCTTC
abundance: few; j_gene: TRBJ1-5; d_gene: TRBD1; v_gene: TRBV18; CDR3aa: CASSPRQGATHQPQHF; CDR3nt: TGTGCCAGCTCACCCCGACAGGGAGCTACACATCAGCCCCAGCATTTT
abundance: -; j_gene: TRBJ2-3; d_gene: -; v_gene: TRBV28; CDR3aa: CASKVGSRDTQYF; CDR3nt: TGTGCCAGCAAGGTGGGCAGTAGAGATACGCAGTATTTT
abundance: -; j_gene: TRBJ2-4; d_gene: TRBD1; v_gene: TRBV28; CDR3aa: CASRHRAGGDQYF; CDR3nt: TGTGCCAGCAGACATCGGGCAGGGGGCGACCAGTACTTC
abundance: -; j_gene: TRBJ2-1; d_gene: -; v_gene: TRBV11-2; CDR3aa: CASSLTVEYNEQFF; CDR3nt: TGTGCCAGCAGCCTCACGGTGGAGTACAATGAGCAGTTCTTC
abundance: -; j_gene: TRBJ2-5; d_gene: -; v_gene: TRBV4-1; CDR3aa: CASSRAPSTETQYF; CDR3nt: TGCGCCAGCAGCCGGGCCCCCTCCACAGAGACCCAGTACTTC
abundance: -; j_gene: TRBJ1-2; d_gene: -; v_gene: TRBV7-9; CDR3aa: CASSLPDSDYGYTF; CDR3nt: TGTGCCAGCAGCTTACCCGACAGTGACTATGGCTACACCTTC
abundance: -; j_gene: TRBJ1-6; d_gene: -; v_gene: TRBV7-3; CDR3aa: CASSLDSGGSPLHF; CDR3nt: TGTGCCAGCAGCTTGGACAGCGGCGGGTCACCCCTCCACTTT
abundance: few; j_gene: TRBJ2-2; d_gene: -; v_gene: TRBV7-9; CDR3aa: CASSLGGWTGELFF; CDR3nt: TGTGCCAGCAGCTTAGGAGGGTGGACCGGGGAGCTGTTTTTT
abundance: -; j_gene: TRBJ2-1; d_gene: TRBD2; v_gene: TRBV4-1; CDR3aa: CASSQAAGKGGRAIGNEQFF; CDR3nt: TGCGCCAGCAGTCAAGCGGCAGGGAAAGGCGGGAGGGCCATTGGTAATGAGCAGTTCTTC
abundance: -; j_gene: TRBJ1-5; d_gene: -; v_gene: TRBV9; CDR3aa: CASSVAPNQPQHF; CDR3nt: TGTGCCAGCAGCGTAGCCCCAAATCAGCCCCAGCATTTT
abundance: -; j_gene: TRBJ1-6; d_gene: TRBD1; v_gene: TRBV28; CDR3aa: CASSPRQGFTLSSYNSPLHF; CDR3nt: TGTGCCAGCAGTCCGCGACAGGGGTTTACCTTAAGCTCCTATAATTCACCCCTCCACTTT
abundance: -; j_gene: TRBJ1-5; d_gene: TRBD1; v_gene: TRBV2; CDR3aa: CASSRQGNQPQHF; CDR3nt: TGTGCCAGCAGTCGACAGGGTAATCAGCCCCAGCATTTT
abundance: -; j_gene: TRBJ1-2; d_gene: -; v_gene: TRBV7-3; CDR3aa: CASSLGENYGYTF; CDR3nt: TGTGCCAGCAGCCTCGGGGAGAACTATGGCTACACCTTC
abundance: -; j_gene: TRBJ2-5; d_gene: TRBD1; v_gene: TRBV30; CDR3aa: CAWSWGQKETQYF; CDR3nt: TGTGCCTGGAGTTGGGGACAGAAAGAGACCCAGTACTTC